These T cell receptor beta chains were read from a single sample in a study of blood T cell repertoires in COVID-19. The repertoire was sequenced with immunoSEQ multiplex PCR; TCRdb's copy has only in-frame clones and lacks some. The sample shows a few hundred thousand clones, 86% of them seen only once. Sequencing was carried out using peripheral blood. These receptors were taken from a man aged 50 or older with acute or convalescent COVID-19. CDR3s leave out the opening cysteine and the closing phenylalanine or tryptophan.

v_gene: TRBV5-5
j_gene: TRBJ1-3
CDR3aa: ASSPLGQGTGNTIY

v_gene: TRBV20-1
j_gene: TRBJ1-3
CDR3aa: SASPIEGQGSGNTIY

v_gene: TRBV30
j_gene: TRBJ2-7
CDR3aa: AWSPGTGPYEQY

v_gene: TRBV7-9
j_gene: TRBJ2-5
CDR3aa: ASSARGQVETQY

v_gene: TRBV30
j_gene: TRBJ1-3
CDR3aa: AWSTERRDAAGNTIY

v_gene: TRBV4-2
j_gene: TRBJ2-3
CDR3aa: ASSQGVGTSGTDTQY

v_gene: TRBV7-8
j_gene: TRBJ1-6
CDR3aa: ASSADRGNSPLH

v_gene: TRBV11-2
j_gene: TRBJ2-5
CDR3aa: ASSLEAGGGWETQY

v_gene: TRBV3-1/TRBV3-2
j_gene: TRBJ2-3
CDR3aa: ASSRRTDTQY

v_gene: TRBV19
j_gene: TRBJ2-1
CDR3aa: ASNGQVAHNEQF

v_gene: TRBV11-3
j_gene: TRBJ2-5
CDR3aa: ASSRSDSQETQY

v_gene: TRBV25-1
j_gene: TRBJ1-2
CDR3aa: ASSIQGMQSGYT

v_gene: TRBV9
j_gene: TRBJ2-7
CDR3aa: ASSVGTGGFYEQY

v_gene: TRBV5-6
j_gene: TRBJ1-2
CDR3aa: ASSRGTEDGYT

v_gene: TRBV29-1
j_gene: TRBJ1-2
CDR3aa: SEGQSHT

v_gene: TRBV6-1
j_gene: TRBJ2-2
CDR3aa: ASSDRVGTGELF

v_gene: TRBV2
j_gene: TRBJ1-3
CDR3aa: ASSPERVSGNTIY

v_gene: TRBV7-7
j_gene: TRBJ2-1
CDR3aa: ASSLAAGVNEQF

v_gene: TRBV18
j_gene: TRBJ1-4
CDR3aa: ASSLDSFNEKLF

v_gene: TRBV11-2
j_gene: TRBJ1-5
CDR3aa: ASSPGQSYQPQH

v_gene: TRBV7-9
j_gene: TRBJ1-1
CDR3aa: ASSRLGQGNTEAF

v_gene: TRBV7-6
j_gene: TRBJ1-6
CDR3aa: ASSLGGGAKNSLH